These 12 T cell receptor beta chains originate from one sample sequenced in a study of T cells in Graves' hyperthyroidism and ophthalmopathy. Researchers took RNA transcripts and amplified the TCR beta CDR3 regions from them. When the TCR CDR3 underwent first-round RT-PCR, the HTBI primer set was used. TCRdb redid the calling of the multiplex PCR reads with MiXCR, one entry per CDR3 protein. This table has under 750,000 distinct CDR3 sequences, around a sixth appearing once. Sequenced: blood. The origin of the receptors is a woman in her forties or fifties with Graves' hyperthyroidism that later progressed to Graves' ophthalmopathy.

This sequence joins TRBV19 and TRBJ1-4; tentative D call: TRBD1 (5 bases). Germline CDR1 LNHDA, CDR2 SQIVND (reference sequence). This CDR3 is 13 amino acids long. The V end was cut by 9 bases, the J end by 4 bases, with 12 bases between. CDR3 residues: CASMGPINEKLFF. DNA for the CDR3: TGTGCCAGCATGGGACCGATTAATGAAAAACTGTTTTTT.

The chain recombines TRBV15 with TRBJ1-6; 9 bases are a match to TRBD1. CDR3 length equals 15 residues. The V and J ends lost 5 bases and 7 bases, in that order; junction bases with no gene match: 6. Germline V gives CDR1 LNHNV, CDR2 YYDKDF (reference sequence). The CDR3 nucleotides are TGTGCCACCAGCCCCCGGACAGGGGTCAATTCACCCCTCCACTTT. Protein product: CATSPRTGVNSPLHF. The full variable domain, with the rest looked up from reference TRBV15 and TRBJ1-6, is DAMVIQNPRYQVTQFGKPVTLSCSQTLNHNVMYWYQQKSSQAPKLLFHYYDKDFNNEADTPDNFQSRRPNTSFCFLDIRSPGLGDTAMYLCATSPRTGVNSPLHFGNGTRLTVT.

This clonotype appeared a few times. The chain uses TRBV7-2 and TRBJ1-6; possible D gene TRBD1, 5 bases. The V and J ends lost 4 bases and 10 bases respectively, with 17 bases between them. In germline, CDR1 is SGHTA, CDR2 FQGNSA. The CDR3 has 15 amino acids. The CDR3 DNA reads as TGTGCCAGCAGCTCCCTCAGGGATTTAGCATCACCCCTCCACTTT. It is translated as CASSSLRDLASPLHF. Based on the CDR3 plus reference TRBV7-2 and TRBJ1-6, the full variable domain is GAGVSQSPSNKVTEKGKDVELRCDPISGHTALYWYRQSLGQGLEFLIYFQGNSAPDKSGLPSDRFSAERTGGSVSTLTIQRTQQEDSAVYLCASSSLRDLASPLHFGNGTRLTVT.

There are a few counts of this clonotype. This chain links TRBV19 with TRBJ1-2, with 8 bases lining up with TRBD1. The CDR3 extends over 13 amino acids. Germline V gene lookup returns CDR1 LNHDA and CDR2 SQIVND (reference sequence). V dropped 7 bases and J dropped 4; count of bases not matched to a gene: 5. The CDR3 DNA reads TGTGCCAGTACCCAGGGGGCGGCCTATGGCTACACCTTC. Translating it yields CASTQGAAYGYTF.

This clonotype was seen many times. CDR3 coding DNA: TGCAGCGCCGGGGCTAACTATGGCTACACCTTC. Protein: CSAGANYGYTF. This rearrangement joins TRBV20-1 to TRBJ1-2; D not certain. CDR1 and CDR2 from the germline V gene are DFQATT and SNEGSKA (reference sequence). CDR3 length: 11 residues.

This clonotype was observed a few times. The chain uses TRBV20-1 and TRBJ1-2; TRBD1 aligns across 11 bases. Germline values: CDR1 DFQATT, CDR2 SNEGSKA (reference sequence). The CDR3 runs 13 residues. With 7 bases clipped from V and 5 bases from J, the junction kept 6 bases outside the gene matches. The chain's CDR3 is CSVSRDRGYGYTF. CDR3 sequence (DNA): TGCAGTGTTTCCCGGGACAGGGGGTATGGCTACACCTTC.

The rearrangement uses TRBV20-1 and TRBJ2-7; 11 bases are shared with TRBD1. Germline loops: CDR1 DFQATT, CDR2 SNEGSKA (reference sequence). Trimming cost V 1 base and J 3 bases; bases outside gene matches: 5. The CDR3 covers 15 residues. The CDR3 sequence: CSARGGTGGFYEQYF. The CDR3 DNA sequence: TGCAGTGCTAGAGGGGGGACAGGGGGATTCTACGAGCAGTACTTC.

In its sample, this clonotype was seen a few times. Its ends do not fully match the called genes, so a read error is possible. The V and J genes are TRBV5-1 and TRBJ1-6, with 7 bases that match TRBD1. Germline CDR1 SGHRS, CDR2 YFSETQ. The CDR3 consists of 14 residues. The CDR3 loop is CASCLGQDNSPLHF. CDR3 coding DNA: TGCGCCAGCTGCTTAGGACAGGATAATTCACCCCTCCACTTT.

This clonotype was detected a few times. This chain uses TRBV19 with TRBJ2-5; 8 nucleotides match TRBD1. The CDR3 has 14 amino acids. In germline, CDR1 is LNHDA, CDR2 SQIVND (reference sequence). Trimming cost V 3 bases and J 5 bases; bases outside gene matches: 5. CDR3 in amino acids: CASSIPGGDETQYF. The CDR3 region has the DNA TGTGCCAGTAGTATTCCAGGGGGCGATGAGACCCAGTACTTC.

This clonotype has only one observation. One end of the junction is discordant with germline, which a read error may explain. V and J are TRBV15 and TRBJ2-7; D could derive from TRBD1 or TRBD2 (5 bases each). The CDR3 sequence is 14 residues long. Per the germline V gene, CDR1 is LNHNV and CDR2 is YYDKDF (reference sequence). The CDR3 protein is CATSRDPGLYEHYF. In nucleotides, the CDR3 is TGTGCCACCAGCAGAGATCCGGGGCTCTACGAGCATTACTTC. Together with reference TRBV15 and TRBJ2-7, the CDR3 gives the full variable domain: DAMVIQNPRYQVTQFGKPVTLSCSQTLNHNVMYWYQQKSSQAPKLLFHYYDKDFNNEADTPDNFQSRRPNTSFCFLDIRSPGLGDTAMYLCATSRDPGLYEHYFGPGTRLTVT.

This clonotype was picked up many times. This sequence joins TRBV12-3 or TRBV12-4 and TRBJ2-5; a weak D match, TRBD2 (6 bases). This CDR3 comprises 15 residues. Trimming cost V 3 bases and J 0 bases, with 11 bases left between them. The CDR3 sequence is CASSFSRDYQETQYF. CDR3 DNA: TGTGCCAGCAGTTTCTCGCGGGACTACCAAGAGACCCAGTACTTC.

The chain is built from TRBV5-1 and TRBJ1-6; 11 bases fit TRBD1. The CDR3 contains 15 residues. The V gene's germline CDR1 is SGHRS and CDR2 YFSETQ. The trim removed 7 bases at V and 4 bases at J, leaving 4 bases unmatched. The CDR3 nucleotides are TGCGCCAGCCGGACAGGGGGCACTTATAATTCACCCCTCCACTTT. Protein product: CASRTGGTYNSPLHF.